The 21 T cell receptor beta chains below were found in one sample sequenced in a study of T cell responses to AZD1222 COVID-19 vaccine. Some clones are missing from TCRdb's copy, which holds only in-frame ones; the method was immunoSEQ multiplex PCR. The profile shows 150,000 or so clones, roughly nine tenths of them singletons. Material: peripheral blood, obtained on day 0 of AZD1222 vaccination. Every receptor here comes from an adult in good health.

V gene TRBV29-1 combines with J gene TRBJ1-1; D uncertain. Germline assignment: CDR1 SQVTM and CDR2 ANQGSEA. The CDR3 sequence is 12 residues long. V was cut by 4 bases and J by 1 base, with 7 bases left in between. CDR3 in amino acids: CSVGRWNTEAFF. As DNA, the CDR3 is TGCAGCGTTGGGCGATGGAACACTGAAGCTTTCTTT.

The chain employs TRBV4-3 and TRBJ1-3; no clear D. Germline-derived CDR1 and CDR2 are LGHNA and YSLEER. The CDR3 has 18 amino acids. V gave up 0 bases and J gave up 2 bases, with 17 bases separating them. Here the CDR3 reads CASSQDIGEGRPGNTIYF. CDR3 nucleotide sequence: TGCGCCAGCAGCCAAGATATCGGGGAAGGGAGGCCTGGAAACACCATATATTTT.

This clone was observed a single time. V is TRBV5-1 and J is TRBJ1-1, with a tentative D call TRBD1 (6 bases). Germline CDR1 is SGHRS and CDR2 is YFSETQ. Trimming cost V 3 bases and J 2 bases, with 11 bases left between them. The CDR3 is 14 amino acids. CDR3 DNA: TGCGCCAGCAGCTGGACAGCATTCAACACTGAAGCTTTCTTT. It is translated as CASSWTAFNTEAFF.

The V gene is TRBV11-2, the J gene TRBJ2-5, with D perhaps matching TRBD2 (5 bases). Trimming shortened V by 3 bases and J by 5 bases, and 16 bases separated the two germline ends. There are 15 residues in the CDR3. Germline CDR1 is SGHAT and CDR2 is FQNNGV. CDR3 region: CASSFQKLVRETQYF. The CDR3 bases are TGTGCCAGCAGCTTCCAGAAACTAGTTCGGGAGACCCAGTACTTC.

CDR3 region: CASSPKRVLNTGELFF. The CDR3 DNA reads as TGTGCCAGTAGCCCCAAAAGGGTCCTTAACACCGGGGAGCTGTTTTTT. The genes are TRBV19 and TRBJ2-2; D is ambiguous. CDR3 length: 16 residues. The V gene lost 6 bases and the J gene lost 2 bases, with 16 bases spanning the gap. CDR1 is LNHDA and CDR2 is SQIVND in the germline V gene (reference sequence).

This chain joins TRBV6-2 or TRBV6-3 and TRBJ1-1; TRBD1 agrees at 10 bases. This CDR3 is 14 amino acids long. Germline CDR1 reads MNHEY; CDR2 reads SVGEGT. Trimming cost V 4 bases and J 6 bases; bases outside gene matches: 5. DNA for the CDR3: TGTGCCAGCAGTTTGACAGGGGGCAAGGCTGAAGCTTTCTTT. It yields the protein CASSLTGGKAEAFF.

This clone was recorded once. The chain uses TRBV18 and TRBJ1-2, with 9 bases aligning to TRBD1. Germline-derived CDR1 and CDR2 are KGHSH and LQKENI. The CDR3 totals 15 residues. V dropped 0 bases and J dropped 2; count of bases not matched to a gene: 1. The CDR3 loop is CASSPPDRGNYGYTF. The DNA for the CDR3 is TGTGCCAGCTCACCACCCGACAGGGGGAACTATGGCTACACCTTC.

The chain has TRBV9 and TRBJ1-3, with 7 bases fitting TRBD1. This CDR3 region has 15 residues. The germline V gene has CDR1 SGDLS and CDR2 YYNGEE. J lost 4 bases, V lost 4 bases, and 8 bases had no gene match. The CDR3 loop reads CASSPGQEGGNTIYF. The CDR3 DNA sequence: TGTGCCAGCAGCCCCGGACAGGAAGGGGGAAACACCATATATTTT.

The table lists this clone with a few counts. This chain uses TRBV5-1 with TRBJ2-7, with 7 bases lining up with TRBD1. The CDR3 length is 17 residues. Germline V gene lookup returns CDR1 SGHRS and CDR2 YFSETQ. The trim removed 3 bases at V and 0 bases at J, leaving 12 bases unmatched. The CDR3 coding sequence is TGCGCCAGCAGCTCACCCGACGGACAGGACTTCTCCTACGAGCAGTACTTC. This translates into CASSSPDGQDFSYEQYF.

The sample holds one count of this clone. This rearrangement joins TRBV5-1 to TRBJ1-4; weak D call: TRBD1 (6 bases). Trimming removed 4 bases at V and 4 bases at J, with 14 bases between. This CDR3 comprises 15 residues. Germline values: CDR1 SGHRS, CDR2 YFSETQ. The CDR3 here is CASSLTQGGNEKLFF. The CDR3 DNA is TGCGCCAGCAGCCTTACACAGGGAGGTAATGAAAAACTGTTTTTT.

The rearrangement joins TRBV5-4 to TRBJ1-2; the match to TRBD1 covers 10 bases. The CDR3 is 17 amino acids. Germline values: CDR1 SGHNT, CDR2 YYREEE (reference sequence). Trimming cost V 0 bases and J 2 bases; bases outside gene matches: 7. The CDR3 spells CASSLVARQGANYGYTF. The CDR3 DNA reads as TGTGCCAGCAGCTTGGTCGCCAGACAGGGGGCAAACTATGGCTACACCTTC. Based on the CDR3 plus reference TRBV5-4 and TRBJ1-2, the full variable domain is ETGVTQSPTHLIKTRGQQVTLRCSSQSGHNTVSWYQQALGQGPQFIFQYYREEENGRGNFPPRFSGLQFPNYSSELNVNALELDDSALYLCASSLVARQGANYGYTFGSGTRLTVV.

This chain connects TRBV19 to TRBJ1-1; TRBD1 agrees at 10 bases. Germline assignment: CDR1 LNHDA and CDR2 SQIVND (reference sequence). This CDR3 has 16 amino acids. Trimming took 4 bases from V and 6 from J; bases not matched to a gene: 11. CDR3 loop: CASSTLWTGGEAEAFF. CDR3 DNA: TGTGCCAGTAGTACCTTATGGACAGGGGGTGAAGCTGAAGCTTTCTTT. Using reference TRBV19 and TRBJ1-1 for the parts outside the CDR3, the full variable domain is DGGITQSPKYLFRKEGQNVTLSCEQNLNHDAMYWYRQDPGQGLRLIYYSQIVNDFQKGDIAEGYSVSREKKESFPLTVTSAQKNPTAFYLCASSTLWTGGEAEAFFGQGTRLTVV.

The CDR3 sequence is CASSYAGGYNEQFF. CDR3 coding DNA: TGTGCCAGCAGCTATGCGGGGGGGTATAATGAGCAGTTCTTC. The genes are TRBV11-2 and TRBJ2-1, with 9 bases aligning to TRBD2. Looked up from germline, CDR1 is SGHAT and CDR2 is FQNNGV. The junction had 5 bases not matched to a gene; V was cut back by 4 bases and J by 7 bases. The CDR3 runs to 14 residues.

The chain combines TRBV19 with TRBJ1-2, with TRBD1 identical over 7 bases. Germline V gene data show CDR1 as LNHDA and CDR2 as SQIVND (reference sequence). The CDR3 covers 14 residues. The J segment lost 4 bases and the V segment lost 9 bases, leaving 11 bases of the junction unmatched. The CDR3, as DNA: TGTGCCAGCAAACGATGGACAGGACTCTATGGCTACACCTTC. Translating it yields CASKRWTGLYGYTF.

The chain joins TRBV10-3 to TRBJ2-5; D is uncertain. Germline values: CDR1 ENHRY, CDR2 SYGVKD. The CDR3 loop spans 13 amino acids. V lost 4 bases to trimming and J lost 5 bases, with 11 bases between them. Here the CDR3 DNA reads TGTGCCATCAGTGGGGCAGTCGGGGAGACCCAGTACTTC. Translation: CAISGAVGETQYF.

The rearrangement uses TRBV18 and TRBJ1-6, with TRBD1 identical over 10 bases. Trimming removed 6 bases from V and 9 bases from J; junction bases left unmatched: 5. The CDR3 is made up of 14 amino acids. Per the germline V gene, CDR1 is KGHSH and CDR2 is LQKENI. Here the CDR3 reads CASSGTGDSSPLHF. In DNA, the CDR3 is TGTGCCAGCTCCGGGACAGGGGACAGTTCACCCCTCCACTTT.

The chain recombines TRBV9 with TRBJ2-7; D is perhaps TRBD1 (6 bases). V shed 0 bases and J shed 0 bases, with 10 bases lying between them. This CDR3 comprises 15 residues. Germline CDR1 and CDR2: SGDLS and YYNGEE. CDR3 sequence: CASSVGQAISYEQYF. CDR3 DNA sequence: TGTGCCAGCAGCGTAGGACAGGCGATCTCCTACGAGCAGTACTTC.

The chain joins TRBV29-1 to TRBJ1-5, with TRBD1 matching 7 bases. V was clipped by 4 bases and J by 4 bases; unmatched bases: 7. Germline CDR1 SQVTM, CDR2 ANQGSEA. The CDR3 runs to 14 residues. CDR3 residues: CSVVPRGTNQPQHF. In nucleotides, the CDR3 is TGCAGCGTTGTTCCCAGGGGGACGAATCAGCCCCAGCATTTT.

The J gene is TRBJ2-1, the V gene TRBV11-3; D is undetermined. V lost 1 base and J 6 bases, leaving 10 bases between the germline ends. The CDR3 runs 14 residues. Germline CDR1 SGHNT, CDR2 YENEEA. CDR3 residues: CASSLVAGSNEQFF. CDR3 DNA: TGTGCCAGCAGCTTAGTAGCCGGATCCAATGAGCAGTTCTTC.

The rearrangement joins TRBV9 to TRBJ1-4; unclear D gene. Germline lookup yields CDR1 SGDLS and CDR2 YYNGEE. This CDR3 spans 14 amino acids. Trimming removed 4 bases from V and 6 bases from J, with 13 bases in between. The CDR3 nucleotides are TGTGCCAGCAGCCCCCGAGGGATCGATGAAAAACTGTTTTTT. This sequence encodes CASSPRGIDEKLFF.

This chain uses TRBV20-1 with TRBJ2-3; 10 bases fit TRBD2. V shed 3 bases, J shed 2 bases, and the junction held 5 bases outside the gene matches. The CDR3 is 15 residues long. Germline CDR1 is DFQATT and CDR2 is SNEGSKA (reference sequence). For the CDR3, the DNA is TGCAGTGCTAGTTTCCTAGCGGGGGACACAGATACGCAGTATTTT. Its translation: CSASFLAGDTDTQYF.